A few counts support the clone carrying this T cell receptor (beta chain). Its antigen is unidentified. The authors produced TCR alpha and TCR beta cDNA libraries with sample barcodes and UMIs by 5'RACE using constant-segment primers. From the 5' RACE reads, TCRdb called clonotypes with MiXCR, one entry per CDR3 protein. In the table there are just over 300,000 distinct CDR3 sequences, less than 20% of which are singletons. These data are taken from a study of T-cell memory formation after mild COVID-19. Overall study context: TCR clusters were largely donor specific. Points from the study as a whole: Some clones that responded were present in memory (sampled pre-infection), which suggests cross-reactive memory joined. Contracting clones localized mainly to CM and EM when CD4+ and mainly to EMRA when CD8+.

The sample taken for sequencing was PBMCs or a T cell subset sorted from them (not recorded which). The TCR originated in a man between 18 and 29 years old who had mild COVID-19 (a few samples of this study predate the infection). Cell type and time point are not known.

The CDR3 loop is CASSLSGSHEQYV. CDR3 coding DNA: TGTGCCAGCAGCTTGTCAGGGTCCCACGAGCAGTACGTC. The chain recombines TRBV7-9 with TRBJ2-7; the D gene is possibly TRBD1 (5 bases). This CDR3 spans 13 amino acids. The germline gives CDR1 SEHNR, CDR2 FQNEAQ (reference sequence). Trimming took off 3 bases at V and 5 bases at J, with 11 bases between the two ends.